This T cell receptor beta chain was documented in a study of blood T cell repertoires in COVID-19 (dated by TCRdb to 2019 to 2021). Context from the whole study: Collaborator samples came from the United States, Italy and Spain and covered acute and convalescent phases of COVID-19. The prospective study material was composed of cDNA or gDNA derived from T cells, B-cell-depleted T cells, or PBMCs. Deeply sampled blood TCRbeta repertoires from subjects exposed to, actively infected with, or recovered from COVID-19 were included in the dataset. The repertoires were made available in a free public database intended to serve as a resource for research on the immune response to SARS-CoV-2. Samples were obtained from the ongoing ImmuneRACE study (first 160 participants) and from about 1,300 subjects provided by 6 global collaborators. Sample metadata almost always included a de-identified subject ID, COVID-19 status, age in years and sex. HLA class I and class II types, where available, came from metadata supplied by the sample provider rather than from assay-based typing.

The immunoSEQ Assay, a bias-controlled multiplex PCR, was used to amplify TCRbeta CDR3 regions from genomic DNA. The authors' analysis ran thus. The number of nucleated cells in each sample was estimated from the amplification of reference gene primers within the assay. To quantify the absolute abundance of each unique TCRbeta CDR3 rearrangement, sequence reads were collapsed and filtered. For each sample, productive Simpson clonality was calculated as the square root of Simpson's diversity index across productive rearrangements. Imported from immuneACCESS, the table was reduced by TCRdb to in-frame sequences with V and J called. These copies leave out some clones; in studies compared against another copy, an unresolved V gene accounts for under half, and the cause of the remainder is not known. V, J and clone size derive from that table, while D and trimming were established from the DNA sequence. For this sample the table gives roughly 670,000 clones, of which around 90% were detected only once. The top ten clonotypes cover over 0.2% of the sample.

A note on this clone: The specificity of this receptor is unknown. Base quality data are lacking; no much larger clone is found one base away.

V lost 8 bases and J lost 1 base; the stretch between them is 8 bases long. The CDR3 has 12 amino acids, counting the end cysteine and phenylalanine. The sequence is cut down to CDR3 DNA, 36 bases in frame from base 1. Via the germline V gene, CDR1 is MNHEY and CDR2 SVGAGI. What the study reported, not specific to this receptor: Clinical and demographic metadata were provided uncurated, with the amount varying by source and participant.

Each collaborating institution followed its own protocols to collect whole blood in K2EDTA tubes. For TCRbeta analysis, collaborator samples were shipped as frozen whole blood, as isolated PBMCs, or as DNA extracted from either sample type. Sample: peripheral blood. Rearrangement joined TRBV6-5 to TRBJ1-1, with no confidently assigned D gene. The sequence was collected from a young woman with acute or convalescent COVID-19. The DNA sequence reads TGTGCCAGCGAGCTCTGGAACACTGAAGCTTTCTTT. Translated, this gives CASELWNTEAFF.